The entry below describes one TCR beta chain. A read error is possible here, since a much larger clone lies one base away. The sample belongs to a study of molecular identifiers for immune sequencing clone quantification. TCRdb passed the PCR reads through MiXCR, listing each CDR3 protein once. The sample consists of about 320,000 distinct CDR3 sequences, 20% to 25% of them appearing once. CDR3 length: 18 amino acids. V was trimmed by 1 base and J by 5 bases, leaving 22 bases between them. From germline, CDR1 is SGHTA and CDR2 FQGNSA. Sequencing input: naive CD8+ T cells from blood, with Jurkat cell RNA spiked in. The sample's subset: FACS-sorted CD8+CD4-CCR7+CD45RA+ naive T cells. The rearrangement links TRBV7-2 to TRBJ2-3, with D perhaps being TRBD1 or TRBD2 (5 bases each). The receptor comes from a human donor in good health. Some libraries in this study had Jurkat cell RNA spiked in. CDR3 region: CASSLGTGACLRKDTQYF. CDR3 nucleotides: TGTGCCAGCAGCTTAGGAACCGGGGCGTGCTTGCGTAAAGATACGCAGTATTTT. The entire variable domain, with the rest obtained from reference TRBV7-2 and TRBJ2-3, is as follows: GAGVSQSPSNKVTEKGKDVELRCDPISGHTALYWYRQSLGQGLEFLIYFQGNSAPDKSGLPSDRFSAERTGGSVSTLTIQRTQQEDSAVYLCASSLGTGACLRKDTQYFGPGTRLTVL.